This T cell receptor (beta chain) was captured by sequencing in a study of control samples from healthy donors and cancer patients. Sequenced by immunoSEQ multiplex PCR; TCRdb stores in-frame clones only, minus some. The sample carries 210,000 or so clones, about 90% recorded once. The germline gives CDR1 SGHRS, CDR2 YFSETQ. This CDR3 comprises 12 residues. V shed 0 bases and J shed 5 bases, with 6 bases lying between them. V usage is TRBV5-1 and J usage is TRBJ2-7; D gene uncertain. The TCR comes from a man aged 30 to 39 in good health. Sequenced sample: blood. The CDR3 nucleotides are TGCGCCAGCAGCTTGGGCGCGAACGAGCAGTACTTC. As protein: CASSLGANEQYF.